This T cell receptor beta chain derives from a study of kidney transplant recipient with SARS-CoV-2 infection. There are many counts of this clonotype. TCRdb redid the calling of the reads with MiXCR, one entry per CDR3 protein. Among under 250,000 distinct CDR3 sequences, more than 25% were seen once, and the ten largest hold almost 7.5%. Germline V gives CDR1 DFQATT, CDR2 SNEGSKA (reference sequence). The CDR3 has 14 amino acids. V gave up 5 bases and J gave up 9 bases, with 20 bases separating them. Sample: a blood sample, taken at baseline and around day 110 from a kidney transplant recipient. The chain links TRBV20-1 to TRBJ1-5, with D possibly matching TRBD1 (5 bases). The TCR originated in a male patient aged 25-45 years who had COVID-19 and was a kidney transplant recipient. Some T cells may be the graft donor's. The CDR3 sequence is CSALTANPRSPQHF. The CDR3 coding sequence is TGCAGTGCTCTGACAGCAAACCCACGTTCGCCCCAGCATTTT.